This passage covers 13 T cell receptor beta chains from one sample sequenced in a study of blood T cell repertoires in COVID-19. Sequencing used immunoSEQ multiplex PCR; TCRdb keeps in-frame clones, though not all of them. The repertoire consists of tens of thousands of clones, with over 60% occurring once and the leading ten covering around 30%. The specimen was peripheral blood. Receptors were obtained from a woman aged 70-85 years with acute or convalescent COVID-19.

The V gene is TRBV10-3, the J gene TRBJ2-3, with D possibly TRBD2 on 6 matching bases. Germline-derived CDR1 and CDR2 are ENHRY and SYGVKD. The CDR3 contains 14 residues. Trimming removed 7 bases from V and 4 bases from J, with 15 bases in between. CDR3 region: CAITPGEVPDTQYF. The CDR3 nucleotides are TGTGCCATCACCCCCGGGGAGGTCCCAGATACGCAGTATTTT.

CDR3 bases: TGTGCCTCCACCCTCGTGGACAGGGCTATCGGCCAGCCCCAGCATTTT. Translation: CASTLVDRAIGQPQHF. This chain connects TRBV19 to TRBJ1-5, with 8 bases identical to TRBD1. Germline CDR1 reads LNHDA; CDR2 reads SQIVND (reference sequence). The ends lost 11 bases at V and 7 bases at J; junction bases unmatched: 19. The CDR3 loop spans 16 amino acids.

V usage is TRBV3-1 (or the pseudogene TRBV3-2) and J usage is TRBJ1-2; unclear D gene. Trimming took off 1 base at V and 5 bases at J, with 8 bases between the two ends. CDR3 length: 13 amino acids. Germline V CDR1 and CDR2: LGHDT, YNNKEL (reference sequence). CDR3 protein: CASSQAEDYGYTF. The CDR3 DNA follows: TGTGCCAGCAGCCAAGCGGAGGATTATGGCTACACCTTC.

This clone was recorded only once. The gene calls are TRBV7-2 and TRBJ1-6; 7 bases map to TRBD1. The CDR3 runs 14 residues. Germline assignment: CDR1 SGHTA and CDR2 FQGNSA. The ends lost 3 bases at V and 7 bases at J; junction bases unmatched: 3. CDR3 nucleotides: TGTGCCAGCAGCTTTGAGGGGGCCAATTCACCCCTCCACTTT. Translation gives CASSFEGANSPLHF. The entire variable domain, with the rest obtained from reference TRBV7-2 and TRBJ1-6, is as follows: GAGVSQSPSNKVTEKGKDVELRCDPISGHTALYWYRQSLGQGLEFLIYFQGNSAPDKSGLPSDRFSAERTGGSVSTLTIQRTQQEDSAVYLCASSFEGANSPLHFGNGTRLTVT.

The chain couples TRBV18 to TRBJ2-2; TRBD1 matches at 7 bases. CDR3 size: 16 residues. Germline trimming cut 4 bases from V and 1 base from J; bases unmatched to any gene: 6. Germline V gene data show CDR1 as KGHSH and CDR2 as LQKENI. This CDR3 reads CASSLPGQRNTGELFF. For the CDR3, the DNA is TGTGCCAGCTCACTTCCGGGACAGAGGAACACCGGGGAGCTGTTTTTT.

The chain employs TRBV6-5 and TRBJ2-5; 11 nucleotides match TRBD2. With 5 bases clipped from V and 5 bases from J, the junction kept 7 bases outside the gene matches. This CDR3 contains 15 residues. Germline CDR1 reads MNHEY; CDR2 reads SVGAGI. The CDR3 nucleotides are TGTGCCAGCAGTACCGATAGCGGGGGGGCTGAGACCCAGTACTTC. Protein: CASSTDSGGAETQYF.

This clone has more than one count but fewer than ten. This rearrangement joins TRBV7-3 to TRBJ2-7; the match to TRBD2 covers 9 bases. The germline V gene encodes CDR1 SGHTA and CDR2 FQGTGA. This CDR3 is built from 15 residues. With 3 bases clipped from V and 2 bases from J, the junction kept 5 bases outside the gene matches. The CDR3 here is CASSLASGMPYEQYF. Here the CDR3 DNA reads TGTGCCAGCAGCTTGGCTAGCGGGATGCCCTACGAGCAGTACTTC.

This chain uses TRBV5-1 with TRBJ1-1, with D unclear. Per germline, CDR1 SGHRS and CDR2 YFSETQ. Trimming removed 2 bases at V and 5 bases at J, with 16 bases between. The CDR3 consists of 15 residues. DNA of the CDR3: TGCGCCAGCAGCTTAATACGAGGGCGTAGGACTGAAGCTTTCTTT. Translated, it gives CASSLIRGRRTEAFF. The full variable domain, rest sourced from reference TRBV5-1 and TRBJ1-1, is KAGVTQTPRYLIKTRGQQVTLSCSPISGHRSVSWYQQTPGQGLQFLFEYFSETQRNKGNFPGRFSGRQFSNSRSEMNVSTLELGDSALYLCASSLIRGRRTEAFFGQGTRLTVV.

The rearrangement uses TRBV5-6 and TRBJ1-1; D not resolved. From germline, CDR1 is SGHDT and CDR2 YYEEEE. CDR3 length: 13 amino acids. Trimming removed 1 base from V and 0 bases from J, with 4 bases in between. The CDR3 here is CASSLLMNTEAFF. The CDR3 nucleotides are TGTGCCAGCAGCTTGTTAATGAACACTGAAGCTTTCTTT.

The V call is TRBV2, the J call TRBJ1-3, with a weak D call TRBD1 (5 bases). Per germline, CDR1 SNHLY and CDR2 FYNNEI. The ends were cut back, 3 bases at V and 2 bases at J, with 17 bases in the middle. The CDR3 runs 17 residues. DNA of the CDR3: TGTGCCAGCAGTGATGGACAATCCTATGTAGCTGGAAACACCATATATTTT. As protein: CASSDGQSYVAGNTIYF.

This clone was detected only once. This chain joins TRBV6-2 or TRBV6-3 and TRBJ2-6; maybe TRBD2 (5 bases). CDR1 MNHEY and CDR2 SVGEGT come from the germline V gene. The CDR3 runs to 15 residues. The germline V and J ends were trimmed by 0 bases and 9 bases, with 12 bases remaining between them. CDR3 DNA: TGTGCCAGCAGTTACTCCGGGGTCGGCGTCAACGTCCTGACTTTC. Translated, it gives CASSYSGVGVNVLTF.

V is TRBV27 and J is TRBJ1-1; 9 nucleotides line up with TRBD1. Germline trimming cut 7 bases from V and 1 base from J; bases unmatched to any gene: 13. CDR1 MNHEY and CDR2 SMNVEV come from the germline V gene (reference sequence). CDR3 size: 17 residues. The DNA of the CDR3 is TGTGCCAGCAACCCGTACAGGGGGCAGGGGGGGAACACTGAAGCTTTCTTT. Amino acid sequence: CASNPYRGQGGNTEAFF.

This chain links TRBV2 with TRBJ1-5; no clear D gene. V was pared by 6 bases and J by 0 bases, with 15 bases between. CDR3 size: 16 residues. CDR1 and CDR2 (germline): SNHLY, FYNNEI. The CDR3 sequence: CASRRGLSGSNQPQHF. In DNA, the CDR3 is TGTGCCAGCAGACGAGGACTCTCCGGTAGCAATCAGCCCCAGCATTTT.